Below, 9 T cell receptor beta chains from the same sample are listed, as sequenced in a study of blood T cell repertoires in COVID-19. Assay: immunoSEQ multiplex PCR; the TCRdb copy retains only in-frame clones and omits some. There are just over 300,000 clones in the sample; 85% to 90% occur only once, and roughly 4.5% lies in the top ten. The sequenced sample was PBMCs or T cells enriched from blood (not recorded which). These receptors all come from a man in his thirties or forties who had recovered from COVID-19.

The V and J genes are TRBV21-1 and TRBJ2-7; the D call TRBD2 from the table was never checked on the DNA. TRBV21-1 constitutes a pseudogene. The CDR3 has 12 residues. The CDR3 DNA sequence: TGTGCCAGCAGCATTAAGCCGGGGGGTCAGTACTTC. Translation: CASSIKPGGQYF.

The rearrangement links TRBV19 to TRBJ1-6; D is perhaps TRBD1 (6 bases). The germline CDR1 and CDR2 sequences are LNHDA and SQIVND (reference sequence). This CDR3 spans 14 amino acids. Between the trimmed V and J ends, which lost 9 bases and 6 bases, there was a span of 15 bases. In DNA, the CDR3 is TGTGCCAGCACAACAGGGTTCCTTAATTCACCCCTCCACTTT. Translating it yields CASTTGFLNSPLHF.

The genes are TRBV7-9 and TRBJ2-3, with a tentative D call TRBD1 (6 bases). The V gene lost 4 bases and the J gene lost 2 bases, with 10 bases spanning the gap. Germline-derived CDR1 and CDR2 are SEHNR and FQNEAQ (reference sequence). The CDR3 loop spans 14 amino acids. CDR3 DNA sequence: TGTGCCAGCAGCTCCGACAGGTTCACAGATACGCAGTATTTT. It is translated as CASSSDRFTDTQYF.

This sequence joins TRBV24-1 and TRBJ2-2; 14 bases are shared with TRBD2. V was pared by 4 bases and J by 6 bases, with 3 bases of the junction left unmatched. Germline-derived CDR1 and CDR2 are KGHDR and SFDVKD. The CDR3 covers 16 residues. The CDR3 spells CATSDGTSGGPGELFF. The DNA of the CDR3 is TGTGCCACCAGTGACGGGACTAGCGGGGGCCCCGGGGAGCTGTTTTTT.

The CDR3 coding sequence is TGTGCCAGCAGTCCCCGGGACAAAAGTCGGAACACTGAAGCTTTCTTT. It codes for CASSPRDKSRNTEAFF. The chain employs TRBV28 and TRBJ1-1; D perhaps matches TRBD1 (6 bases). V lost 5 bases, J lost 1 base, and 17 bases lay in between. Per the germline V gene, CDR1 is MDHEN and CDR2 is SYDVKM. This CDR3 region has 16 residues.

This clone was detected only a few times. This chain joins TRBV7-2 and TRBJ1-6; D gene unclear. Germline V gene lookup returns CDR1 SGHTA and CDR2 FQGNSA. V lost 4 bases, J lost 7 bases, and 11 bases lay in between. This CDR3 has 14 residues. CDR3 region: CASSSIDWNSPLHF. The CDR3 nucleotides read TGTGCCAGCAGCTCCATCGACTGGAATTCACCCCTCCACTTT. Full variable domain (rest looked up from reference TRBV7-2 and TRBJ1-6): GAGVSQSPSNKVTEKGKDVELRCDPISGHTALYWYRQSLGQGLEFLIYFQGNSAPDKSGLPSDRFSAERTGGSVSTLTIQRTQQEDSAVYLCASSSIDWNSPLHFGNGTRLTVT.

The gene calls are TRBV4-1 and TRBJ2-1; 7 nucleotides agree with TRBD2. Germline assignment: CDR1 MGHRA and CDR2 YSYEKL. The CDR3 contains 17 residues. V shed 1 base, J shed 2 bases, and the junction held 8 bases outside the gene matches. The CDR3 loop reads CASSQVRGGSPYNEQFF. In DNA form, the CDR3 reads TGCGCCAGCAGCCAAGTACGTGGCGGGAGTCCCTACAATGAGCAGTTCTTC.

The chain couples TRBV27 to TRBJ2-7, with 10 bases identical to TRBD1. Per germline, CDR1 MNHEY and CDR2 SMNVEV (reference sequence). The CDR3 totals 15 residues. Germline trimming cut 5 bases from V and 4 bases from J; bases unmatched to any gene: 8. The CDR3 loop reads CASSLLPGQGYEQYF. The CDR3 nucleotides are TGTGCCAGCAGTCTACTACCGGGACAGGGGTACGAGCAGTACTTC.

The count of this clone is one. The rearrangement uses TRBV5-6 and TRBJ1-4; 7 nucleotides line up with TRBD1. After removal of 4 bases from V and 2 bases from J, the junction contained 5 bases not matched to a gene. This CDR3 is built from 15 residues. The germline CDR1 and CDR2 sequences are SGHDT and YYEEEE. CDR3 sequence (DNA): TGTGCCAGCAGCAAGACAGGGTTTACTAATGAAAAACTGTTTTTT. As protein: CASSKTGFTNEKLFF.